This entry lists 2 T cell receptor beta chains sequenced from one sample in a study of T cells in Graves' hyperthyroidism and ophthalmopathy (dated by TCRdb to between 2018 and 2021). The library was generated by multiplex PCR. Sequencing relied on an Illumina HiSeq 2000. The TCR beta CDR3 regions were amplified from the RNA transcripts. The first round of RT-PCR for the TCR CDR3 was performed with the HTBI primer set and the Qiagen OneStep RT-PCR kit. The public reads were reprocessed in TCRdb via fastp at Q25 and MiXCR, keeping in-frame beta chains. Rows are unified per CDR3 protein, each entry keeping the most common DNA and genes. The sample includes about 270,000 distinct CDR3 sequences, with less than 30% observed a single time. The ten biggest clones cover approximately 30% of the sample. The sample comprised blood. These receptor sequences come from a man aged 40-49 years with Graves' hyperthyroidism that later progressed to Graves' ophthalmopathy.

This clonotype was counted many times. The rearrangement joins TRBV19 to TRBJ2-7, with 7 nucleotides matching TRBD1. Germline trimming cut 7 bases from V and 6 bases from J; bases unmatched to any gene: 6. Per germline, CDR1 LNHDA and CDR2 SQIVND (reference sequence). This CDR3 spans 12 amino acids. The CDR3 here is CASNDRAGEQYF. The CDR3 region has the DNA TGTGCCAGTAACGACAGGGCAGGCGAGCAGTACTTC.

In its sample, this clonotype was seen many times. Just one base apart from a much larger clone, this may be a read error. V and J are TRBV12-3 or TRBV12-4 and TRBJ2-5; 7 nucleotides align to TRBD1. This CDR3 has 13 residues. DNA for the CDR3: TGTGCCTGCAGCCAAGGGACAGAAGAGACCCAGTACTTC. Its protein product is CACSQGTEETQYF.